What follows are 20 T cell receptor beta chains derived from one specimen sequenced in a study of patients and donors after allogeneic stem cell transplantation. TCRdb analysed the RT-PCR reads with MiXCR anew, one entry per CDR3 protein. The sample shows about 960,000 distinct CDR3 sequences, 15% to 20% of them seen only once. The specimen was blood, either unsorted or a sorted T cell fraction (not recorded which). The receptors stem from a human donor who was either an allogeneic HSCT recipient or a stem cell or donor lymphocyte infusion donor (not recorded which). It is not recorded whose cells these are; they may come from a transplant donor.

The rearrangement links TRBV7-2 to TRBJ1-2, with TRBD1 as a possible D gene (5 bases). The CDR3 consists of 15 residues. V lost 6 bases to trimming and J lost 2 bases, with 16 bases between them. Germline V gives CDR1 SGHTA, CDR2 FQGNSA. Here the CDR3 DNA reads TGTGCCAGCAGTTTAAACAGGTTTCTGAACTATGGCTACACCTTC. Protein product: CASSLNRFLNYGYTF. Combining the CDR3 with reference TRBV7-2 and TRBJ1-2 gives the whole variable domain GAGVSQSPSNKVTEKGKDVELRCDPISGHTALYWYRQSLGQGLEFLIYFQGNSAPDKSGLPSDRFSAERTGGSVSTLTIQRTQQEDSAVYLCASSLNRFLNYGYTFGSGTRLTVV.

A few counts support this clonotype. V is TRBV4-2 and J is TRBJ1-5; D ambiguous. Trimming pared 0 bases from V and 4 bases from J, leaving 7 bases between. The CDR3 sequence is 14 residues long. The germline V gene encodes CDR1 LGHNA and CDR2 YNFKEQ. The CDR3 protein is CASSQDRPNQPQHF. The DNA of the CDR3 is TGTGCCAGCAGCCAAGATCGACCTAATCAGCCCCAGCATTTT.

Written as DNA, the CDR3 is TGTGCCAGCAGCTCTCGACAGGGGTCGGGCACAGATACGCAGTATTTT. Translation: CASSSRQGSGTDTQYF. The chain joins TRBV7-3 to TRBJ2-3, with 8 positions matching TRBD1. Trimming removed 4 bases from V and 1 base from J; junction bases left unmatched: 7. CDR1 is SGHTA and CDR2 is FQGTGA in the germline V gene. The length of the CDR3 is 16 residues.

In its sample, this clonotype was seen a few times. V is TRBV20-1 and J is TRBJ1-5, with D perhaps TRBD1 (6 bases). With 2 bases removed from V and 8 bases from J, the gap between germline ends came to 10 bases. Germline-derived CDR1 and CDR2 are DFQATT and SNEGSKA (reference sequence). The CDR3 contains 12 residues. This CDR3 is CSARIGGEPQHF. In nucleotides, the CDR3 is TGCAGTGCTAGAATCGGGGGCGAGCCCCAGCATTTT.

This chain links TRBV28 with TRBJ2-7; D may be TRBD1 or TRBD2 (5 bases each). V lost 5 bases, J lost 3 bases, and 20 bases lay in between. This CDR3 is built from 16 residues. Per the germline V gene, CDR1 is MDHEN and CDR2 is SYDVKM. The CDR3 coding sequence is TGTGCCAGCAGTACTTATGAGGGGCTCAATCTCTACGAGCAGTACTTC. This codes for CASSTYEGLNLYEQYF.

This clonotype was seen more than once but under ten times. The chain carries TRBV5-1 and TRBJ2-5; 10 bases fit TRBD2. This CDR3 has 16 residues. Trimming at V came to 10 bases and at J to 1 base, leaving 13 bases not matched to a gene. From germline, CDR1 is SGHRS and CDR2 YFSETQ. The CDR3 is CASRGVASGSQETQYF. Here the CDR3 DNA reads TGCGCCTCTCGAGGGGTAGCTAGCGGGAGCCAAGAGACCCAGTACTTC.

This clonotype showed up many times. The chain joins TRBV29-1 to TRBJ1-2; D may be TRBD1 (5 bases). Trimming left V 2 bases short and J 0 bases short, with 16 bases between. The CDR3 covers 16 residues. Germline V lookup: CDR1 SQVTM, CDR2 ANQGSEA. CDR3 in amino acids: CSVEPLAGGANYGYTF. For the CDR3, the DNA is TGCAGCGTTGAACCCCTGGCGGGGGGGGCTAACTATGGCTACACCTTC. Looking up the rest from reference TRBV29-1 and TRBJ1-2 gives the full variable domain: SAVISQKPSRDICQRGTSLTIQCQVDSQVTMMFWYRQQPGQSLTLIATANQGSEATYESGFVIDKFPISRPNLTFSTLTVSNMSPEDSSIYLCSVEPLAGGANYGYTFGSGTRLTVV.

The V call is TRBV11-2, the J call TRBJ2-7; TRBD2 is a possible D gene (5 bases). Germline-derived CDR1 and CDR2 are SGHAT and FQNNGV. V was pared by 4 bases and J by 2 bases, with 24 bases between. The CDR3 covers 18 residues. The CDR3 coding sequence is TGTGCCAGCAGCTCGATCAGGAATCCCGGGGTTGCCACCTACGAGCAGTACTTC. Translation gives CASSSIRNPGVATYEQYF.

The chain links TRBV27 to TRBJ2-1; TRBD2 might be the D (5 bases). This CDR3 has 14 amino acids. The germline V gene encodes CDR1 MNHEY and CDR2 SMNVEV (reference sequence). V was pared by 8 bases and J by 2 bases, with 13 bases between. CDR3 nucleotides: TGTGCCAGCTTCAAAGCGGTCCCCTACAATGAGCAGTTCTTC. It encodes CASFKAVPYNEQFF.

The chain employs TRBV7-2 and TRBJ2-7, with unresolved D. Germline CDR1 and CDR2: SGHTA and FQGNSA. Trimming took 1 base from V and 7 from J, leaving 8 bases between them. The CDR3 is made up of 12 amino acids. The DNA of the CDR3 is TGTGCCAGCAGCTTAGATCTGGAAGAGCAGTACTTC. This encodes CASSLDLEEQYF.

This clonotype was seen only a few times. The chain joins TRBV3-1 to TRBJ1-4, with 7 bases matching TRBD1. The CDR3 consists of 14 residues. Germline CDR1 is LGHDT and CDR2 is YNNKEL (reference sequence). V was pared by 3 bases and J by 5 bases, with 3 bases of the junction left unmatched. In DNA form, the CDR3 reads TGTGCCAGCAGCCACAGGGGGTCGAATGAAAAACTGTTTTTT. Protein sequence: CASSHRGSNEKLFF.

There are a few counts of this clonotype. The chain uses TRBV6-1 and TRBJ2-3; D is unresolved. CDR3 size: 14 residues. The germline V gene has CDR1 MNHNS and CDR2 SASEGT. Trimming took off 11 bases at V and 0 bases at J, with 15 bases between the two ends. CDR3 nucleotides: TGTGCCCTTCACTCTCAAGTTAGCACAGATACGCAGTATTTT. Translation gives CALHSQVSTDTQYF.

This clonotype has at least ten counts. V gene TRBV12-3 or TRBV12-4 combines with J gene TRBJ2-5, with 10 bases lining up with TRBD2. The CDR3 covers 14 residues. The V gene end was trimmed by 6 bases and the J gene end by 7 bases; junction bases not matched to a gene: 8. This CDR3 reads CASRTSGAFGTQYF. Written as DNA, the CDR3 is TGTGCCAGCAGAACTAGCGGGGCTTTCGGGACCCAGTACTTC.

The rearrangement joins TRBV5-1 to TRBJ2-1; 11 positions match TRBD2. The germline gives CDR1 SGHRS, CDR2 YFSETQ. V trimming: 3 bases; J trimming: 5 bases; junction bases outside the gene matches: 4. The CDR3 is 15 amino acids. CDR3 region: CASSWGLAADNEQFF. CDR3 bases: TGCGCCAGCAGCTGGGGACTAGCGGCTGACAATGAGCAGTTCTTC.

The chain combines TRBV18 with TRBJ1-1; 7 bases agree with TRBD1. From germline, CDR1 is KGHSH and CDR2 LQKENI. V trimming: 4 bases; J trimming: 4 bases; junction bases outside the gene matches: 12. The CDR3 is 16 amino acids. CDR3 protein: CASSRQGPGSGTEAFF. CDR3 DNA sequence: TGTGCCAGCTCACGACAGGGCCCAGGAAGTGGCACTGAAGCTTTCTTT.

This clonotype has a handful of counts. This chain connects TRBV12-3 or TRBV12-4 to TRBJ1-5; TRBD1 is a possible D gene (6 bases). The CDR3 is 14 residues long. V lost 2 bases and J 6 bases, leaving 11 bases between the germline ends. The CDR3 nucleotides read TGTGCCAGCAGTTTAATAGGGGGAAGTCAGCCCCAGCATTTT. This sequence encodes CASSLIGGSQPQHF.

This clonotype was picked up a small number of times. This chain connects TRBV9 to TRBJ1-6; D is uncertain. The V end lost 1 base, the J end lost 9 bases, and 11 bases lay between the germline ends. Germline CDR1 reads SGDLS; CDR2 reads YYNGEE. This CDR3 spans 14 amino acids. CDR3 coding DNA: TGTGCCAGCAGCGTAAGGACTTCGGGTTCACCCCTCCACTTT. Its translation: CASSVRTSGSPLHF.

This chain joins TRBV11-2 and TRBJ2-7; D unclear. V was cut by 1 base and J by 4 bases, with 11 bases left in between. This CDR3 region has 14 residues. The germline CDR1 and CDR2 sequences are SGHAT and FQNNGV. DNA for the CDR3: TGTGCCAGCAGCTTAGTCGAGATCCCATACGAGCAGTACTTC. Protein product: CASSLVEIPYEQYF.

The chain carries TRBV9 and TRBJ1-1; 8 nucleotides match TRBD1. CDR1 SGDLS and CDR2 YYNGEE come from the germline V gene. Trimming cost V 4 bases and J 7 bases; bases outside gene matches: 3. CDR3 length: 12 residues. In DNA form, the CDR3 reads TGTGCCAGCAGCCGGACAGGGAATGAAGCTTTCTTT. Protein: CASSRTGNEAFF.

There are a few counts of this clonotype. This chain links TRBV20-1 with TRBJ2-7, with TRBD1 identical over 10 bases. The germline V gene encodes CDR1 DFQATT and CDR2 SNEGSKA (reference sequence). The ends lost 6 bases at V and 3 bases at J; junction bases unmatched: 5. The CDR3 sequence is 13 residues long. CDR3 DNA sequence: TGCAGTGCCCGGACAGGGGGGAACTACGAGCAGTACTTC. Protein: CSARTGGNYEQYF.